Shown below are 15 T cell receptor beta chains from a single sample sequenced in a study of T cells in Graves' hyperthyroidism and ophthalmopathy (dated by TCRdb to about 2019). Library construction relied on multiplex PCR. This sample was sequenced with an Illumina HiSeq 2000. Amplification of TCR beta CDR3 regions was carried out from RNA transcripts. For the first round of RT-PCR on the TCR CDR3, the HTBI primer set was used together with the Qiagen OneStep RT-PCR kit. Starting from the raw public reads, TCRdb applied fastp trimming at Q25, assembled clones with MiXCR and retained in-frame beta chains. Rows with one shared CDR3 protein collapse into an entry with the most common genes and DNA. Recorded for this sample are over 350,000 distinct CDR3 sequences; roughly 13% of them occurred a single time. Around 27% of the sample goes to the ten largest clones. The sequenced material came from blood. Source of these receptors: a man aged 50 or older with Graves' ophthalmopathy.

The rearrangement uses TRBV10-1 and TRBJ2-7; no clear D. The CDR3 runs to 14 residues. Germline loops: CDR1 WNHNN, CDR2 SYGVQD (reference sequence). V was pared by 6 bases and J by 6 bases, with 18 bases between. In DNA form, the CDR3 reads TGCGCCAGCAGCCGCTCTTTGGCCGGAGTCGAGCAGTACTTC. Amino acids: CASSRSLAGVEQYF.

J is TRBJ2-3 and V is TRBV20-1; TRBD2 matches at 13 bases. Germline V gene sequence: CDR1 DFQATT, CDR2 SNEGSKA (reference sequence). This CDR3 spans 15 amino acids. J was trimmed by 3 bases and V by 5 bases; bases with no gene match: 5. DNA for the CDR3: TGCAGTGCTGGCGGACTAGCGGGAGCTACAGATACGCAGTATTTT. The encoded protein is CSAGGLAGATDTQYF.

Here the CDR3 reads CSVDQSGHNEQFF. For the CDR3, the DNA is TGCAGCGTTGACCAGAGTGGCCACAATGAGCAGTTCTTC. The rearrangement links TRBV29-1 to TRBJ2-1; D is unclear. This CDR3 region has 13 residues. Trimming took off 3 bases at V and 5 bases at J, with 11 bases between the two ends. From germline, CDR1 is SQVTM and CDR2 ANQGSEA.

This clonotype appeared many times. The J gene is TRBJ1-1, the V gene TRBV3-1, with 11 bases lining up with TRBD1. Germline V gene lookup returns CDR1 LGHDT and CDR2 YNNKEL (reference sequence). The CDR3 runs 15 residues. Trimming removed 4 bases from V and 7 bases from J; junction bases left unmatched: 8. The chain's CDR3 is CASSLGQGGSGEAFF. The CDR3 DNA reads TGTGCCAGCAGCCTGGGACAGGGGGGTTCAGGTGAAGCTTTCTTT.

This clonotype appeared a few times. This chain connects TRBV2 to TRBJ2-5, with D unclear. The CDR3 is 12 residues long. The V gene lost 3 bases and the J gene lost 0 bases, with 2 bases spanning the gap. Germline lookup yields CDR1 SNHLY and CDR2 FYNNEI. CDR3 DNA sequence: TGTGCCAGCAGTGACTACCAAGAGACCCAGTACTTC. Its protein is CASSDYQETQYF.

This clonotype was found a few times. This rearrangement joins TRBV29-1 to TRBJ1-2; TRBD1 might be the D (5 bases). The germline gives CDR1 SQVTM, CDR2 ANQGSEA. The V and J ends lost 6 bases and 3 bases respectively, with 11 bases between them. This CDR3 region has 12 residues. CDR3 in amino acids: CSVPIGDYGYTF. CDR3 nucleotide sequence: TGCAGCGTGCCCATAGGGGACTATGGCTACACCTTC.

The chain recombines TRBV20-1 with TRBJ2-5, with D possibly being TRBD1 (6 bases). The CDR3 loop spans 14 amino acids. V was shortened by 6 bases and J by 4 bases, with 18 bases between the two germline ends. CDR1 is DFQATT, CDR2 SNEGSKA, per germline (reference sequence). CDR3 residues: CSARRGTGRETQYF. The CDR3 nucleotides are TGCAGTGCGCGAAGGGGGACGGGGAGAGAGACCCAGTACTTC.

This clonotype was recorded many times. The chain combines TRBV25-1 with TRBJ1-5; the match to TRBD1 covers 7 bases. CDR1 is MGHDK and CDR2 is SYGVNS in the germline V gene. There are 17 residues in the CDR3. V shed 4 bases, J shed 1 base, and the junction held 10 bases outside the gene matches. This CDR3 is CASSGNLDRASNQPQHF. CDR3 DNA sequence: TGTGCCAGCAGTGGAAACCTAGACAGGGCGAGCAATCAGCCCCAGCATTTT.

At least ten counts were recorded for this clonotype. CDR3 sequence (DNA): TGTGCCACCAGTGATTCGGGACAGGTTAATGAAAAACTGTTTTTT. Translation: CATSDSGQVNEKLFF. This chain connects TRBV24-1 to TRBJ1-4, with 8 bases aligning to TRBD1. There are 15 residues in the CDR3. The germline V gene encodes CDR1 KGHDR and CDR2 SFDVKD. After removal of 2 bases from V and 4 bases from J, the junction contained 2 bases not matched to a gene.

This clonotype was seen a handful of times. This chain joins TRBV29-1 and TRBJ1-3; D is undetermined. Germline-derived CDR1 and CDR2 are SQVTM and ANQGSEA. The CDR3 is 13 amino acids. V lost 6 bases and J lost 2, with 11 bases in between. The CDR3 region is CSVIKPAGNTIYF. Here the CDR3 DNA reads TGCAGCGTGATCAAACCGGCTGGAAACACCATATATTTT.

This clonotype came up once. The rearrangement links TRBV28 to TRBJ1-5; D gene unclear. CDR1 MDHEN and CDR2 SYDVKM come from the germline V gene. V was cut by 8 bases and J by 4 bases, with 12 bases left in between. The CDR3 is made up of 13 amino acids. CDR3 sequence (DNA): TGTGCCAGCGGGGAGGGATATAATCAGCCCCAGCATTTT. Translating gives CASGEGYNQPQHF.

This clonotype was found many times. The CDR3 sequence is CASSTGTVTYEQYF. The CDR3 bases are TGTGCCAGCAGTACCGGGACAGTTACCTACGAGCAGTACTTC. The chain uses TRBV28 and TRBJ2-7; the match to TRBD1 covers 7 bases. V lost 5 bases and J lost 2; bases outside the gene matches: 6. The CDR3 extends over 14 amino acids. CDR1 MDHEN and CDR2 SYDVKM come from the germline V gene. Full variable domain (rest looked up from reference TRBV28 and TRBJ2-7): DVKVTQSSRYLVKRTGEKVFLECVQDMDHENMFWYRQDPGLGLRLIYFSYDVKMKEKGDIPEGYSVSREKKERFSLILESASTNQTSMYLCASSTGTVTYEQYFGPGTRLTVT.

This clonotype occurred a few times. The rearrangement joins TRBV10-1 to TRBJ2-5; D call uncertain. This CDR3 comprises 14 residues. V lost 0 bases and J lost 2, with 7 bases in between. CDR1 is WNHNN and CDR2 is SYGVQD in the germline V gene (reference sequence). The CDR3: CASSESPLQETQYF. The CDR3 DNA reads TGCGCCAGCAGTGAGTCCCCACTTCAAGAGACCCAGTACTTC.

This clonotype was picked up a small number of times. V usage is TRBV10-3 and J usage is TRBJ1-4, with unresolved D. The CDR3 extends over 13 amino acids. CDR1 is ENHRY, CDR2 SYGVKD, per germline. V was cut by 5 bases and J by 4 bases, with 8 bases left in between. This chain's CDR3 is CAISPDRNEKLFF. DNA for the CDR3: TGTGCCATCAGTCCGGACCGTAATGAAAAACTGTTTTTT.

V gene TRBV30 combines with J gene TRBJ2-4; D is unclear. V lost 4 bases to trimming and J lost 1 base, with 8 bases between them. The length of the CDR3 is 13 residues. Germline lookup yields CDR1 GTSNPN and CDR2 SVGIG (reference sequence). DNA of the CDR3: TGTGCCTGGATGGGTAGGGCCAAAAACATTCAGTACTTC. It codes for CAWMGRAKNIQYF.